This TCR beta chain was obtained from a study of shared clonotypes between healthy human individuals. Study-level findings and limits: Roughly 4.7% was the fraction of naive CD4 clonotypes found shared across several donors.

Profiled with immunoSEQ multiplex PCR; TCRdb holds only in-frame clones, not every one. The sample carries around 2.3 million clones, nearly 97% recorded once. Note on this clone: Its antigen is still unknown.

Germline CDR1 and CDR2: SGHRS and YFSETQ. The CDR3 length is 16 residues. With V trimmed by 4 bases and J by 0 bases, 8 bases remained unmatched. V gene TRBV5-1 combines with J gene TRBJ2-7, with TRBD2 matching 9 bases. Sequencing was done on a sample of naive CD4+ T cells sorted from blood. As for subset: CD45RA+ positively selected. This TCR came from a man between 18 and 29 years old in good health. The CDR3 region is CASSPRSSGSSYEQYF. Written as DNA, the CDR3 is TGCGCCAGCAGCCCAAGAAGTAGCGGGAGCTCCTACGAGCAGTACTTC.